Each of the 30 T cell receptor beta chains below was sequenced from the same sample in a study of Ad26.COV2.S vaccination and SARS-CoV-2 variants listed by TCRdb under 2021. The method behind the library was the immunoSEQ multiplex PCR assay. Imported from immuneACCESS, the table was reduced by TCRdb to in-frame sequences with V and J called. These copies leave out some clones; in studies compared against another copy, an unresolved V gene accounts for under half, and the cause of the remainder is not known. In this sample the table shows fewer than 400,000 clones, roughly nine tenths of which occur a single time. The ten most abundant clones make up around 5.5% of the sample. The sample's treatment or condition label, decoded: 19 received Ad26.COV2.S at low or high dose, single or two shots; five or six received placebo; per-sample allocation not given. Repertoires of vaccine and placebo recipients were sequenced from samples collected on day 63 after the first injection.

The sample consisted of peripheral blood, taken in a trial of Ad26.COV2.S vaccine versus placebo. Receptor source: a person between 18 and 59 years old who received the Ad26.COV2.S COVID-19 vaccine or a placebo.

This clone came up once. This chain uses TRBV19 with TRBJ1-1, with unresolved D. Deletions cut 1 base from V and 7 bases from J, with 22 bases between. In germline, CDR1 is LNHDA, CDR2 SQIVND (reference sequence). The CDR3 is 17 amino acids. The CDR3: CASSIGAGQFNRIEAFF. The CDR3 region has the DNA TGTGCCAGTAGTATAGGTGCAGGCCAGTTTAATCGCATTGAAGCTTTCTTT.

This chain joins TRBV6-5 and TRBJ1-5, with a possible D match to TRBD1 (6 bases). CDR1 and CDR2 (germline): MNHEY, SVGAGI. The CDR3 runs to 14 residues. V lost 2 bases and J 7 bases, leaving 12 bases between the germline ends. CDR3 coding DNA: TGTGCCAGCAGTTACGCCAGGGGACGGCAGCCCCAGCATTTT. The encoded protein is CASSYARGRQPQHF.

This chain connects TRBV19 to TRBJ2-1, with 8 bases lining up with TRBD1. This CDR3 is built from 18 residues. Looked up from germline, CDR1 is LNHDA and CDR2 is SQIVND (reference sequence). J gave up 0 bases and V 4 bases, and 11 bases lay outside the gene matches. The CDR3 bases are TGTGCCAGTAGTACTCAGCTCGGACAGGGCAGCTCCTACAATGAGCAGTTCTTC. The encoded protein is CASSTQLGQGSSYNEQFF.

This sequence joins TRBV11-3 and TRBJ2-1; D uncertain. The CDR3 length is 11 residues. CDR1 and CDR2 from the germline V gene are SGHNT and YENEEA. V lost 6 bases and J lost 8, with 8 bases in between. CDR3 amino acids: CASSWRYEQFF. The CDR3, as DNA: TGTGCCAGCAGTTGGAGATATGAGCAGTTCTTC.

The gene calls are TRBV18 and TRBJ2-1; 10 bases map to TRBD2. CDR1 and CDR2 (germline): KGHSH, LQKENI. The J segment lost 5 bases and the V segment lost 2 bases, leaving 6 bases of the junction unmatched. The CDR3 covers 16 residues. For the CDR3, the DNA is TGTGCCAGCTCACCATCACTAGCGGGGACTAACAATGAGCAGTTCTTC. Amino acid sequence: CASSPSLAGTNNEQFF.

This clone was seen once. The genes are TRBV10-1 and TRBJ2-3; D gene unclear. CDR3 size: 15 residues. With 3 bases removed from V and 1 base from J, the gap between germline ends came to 11 bases. Germline-derived CDR1 and CDR2 are WNHNN and SYGVQD (reference sequence). The CDR3 sequence is CASSDETPRTDTQYF. CDR3 nucleotides: TGCGCCAGCAGTGACGAGACACCGCGCACAGATACGCAGTATTTT.

The chain links TRBV6-4 to TRBJ2-7, with D tentatively TRBD1 (6 bases). CDR1 is MRHNA, CDR2 SNTAGT, per germline. V was cut by 6 bases and J by 6 bases, with 18 bases left in between. There are 14 residues in the CDR3. The CDR3 sequence: CASSRRQGFGEQYF. The CDR3 bases are TGTGCCAGCAGCCGACGCCAGGGGTTTGGCGAGCAGTACTTC.

The chain carries TRBV7-7 and TRBJ2-5; D gene uncertain. Trimming stripped 0 bases from V and 5 bases from J, with 13 bases between. The CDR3 has 15 amino acids. Germline V lookup: CDR1 SSHAT, CDR2 FNYEAQ (reference sequence). This CDR3 reads CASSLAVAVGETQYF. The CDR3 nucleotides are TGTGCCAGCAGCTTAGCAGTAGCTGTAGGTGAGACCCAGTACTTC.

The V gene is TRBV5-4, the J gene TRBJ2-5; 7 bases fit TRBD1. Germline V lookup: CDR1 SGHNT, CDR2 YYREEE (reference sequence). The CDR3 has 15 amino acids. Trimming at V came to 0 bases and at J to 5 bases, leaving 7 bases not matched to a gene. This chain's CDR3 is CASSLGGQQSETQYF. The CDR3 nucleotides read TGTGCCAGCAGCTTGGGGGGACAGCAGTCGGAGACCCAGTACTTC.

The J gene is TRBJ2-5, the V gene TRBV6-2 or TRBV6-3; D may match TRBD1 or TRBD2 (5 bases each). Germline CDR1 is MNHEY and CDR2 is SVGEGT. V dropped 2 bases and J dropped 9 bases, with 19 bases sitting between them. The CDR3 consists of 15 residues. Here the CDR3 reads CASSYPLRDGGAQYF. The CDR3 nucleotides read TGTGCCAGCAGTTACCCCCTCCGGGACGGTGGGGCCCAGTACTTC.

The chain couples TRBV2 to TRBJ2-2, with D possibly matching TRBD1 (6 bases). Looked up from germline, CDR1 is SNHLY and CDR2 is FYNNEI. V was clipped by 4 bases and J by 2 bases, with 11 bases between them. There are 15 residues in the CDR3. CDR3 sequence: CASSGRTVNTGELFF. The CDR3 nucleotides are TGTGCCAGCAGTGGTAGGACAGTAAACACCGGGGAGCTGTTTTTT.

The rearrangement links TRBV7-2 to TRBJ2-2; the D gene is possibly TRBD1 (6 bases). The V and J ends lost 2 bases and 2 bases respectively, with 9 bases between them. Per germline, CDR1 SGHTA and CDR2 FQGNSA. This CDR3 contains 15 residues. CDR3 loop: CASSLWDINTGELFF. The CDR3 DNA sequence: TGTGCCAGCAGCTTATGGGACATTAACACCGGGGAGCTGTTTTTT.

This sequence joins TRBV13 and TRBJ1-4; a possible D gene is TRBD1 (5 bases). V lost 6 bases, J lost 6 bases, and 11 bases lay in between. From germline, CDR1 is PRHDT and CDR2 FYEKMQ (reference sequence). The CDR3 covers 13 residues. The CDR3 coding sequence is TGTGCCAGCAGTCCCGGGGGGGATGAAAAACTGTTTTTT. Translation gives CASSPGGDEKLFF.

V gene TRBV7-9 combines with J gene TRBJ1-1; no clear D gene. The germline CDR1 and CDR2 sequences are SEHNR and FQNEAQ (reference sequence). V was shortened by 1 base and J by 3 bases, with 12 bases between the two germline ends. The CDR3 has 15 residues. The CDR3 reads CASSLERTGDTEAFF. The CDR3, as DNA: TGTGCCAGCAGCTTAGAAAGGACGGGCGACACTGAAGCTTTCTTT.

The rearrangement links TRBV5-1 to TRBJ1-5; TRBD1 agrees at 8 bases. The J segment lost 6 bases and the V segment lost 1 base, leaving 3 bases of the junction unmatched. The CDR3 is made up of 14 amino acids. Germline-derived CDR1 and CDR2 are SGHRS and YFSETQ. The CDR3 nucleotides are TGCGCCAGCAGCTTGACAGGGGGGAGTCAGCCCCAGCATTTT. Protein: CASSLTGGSQPQHF. Based on the CDR3 plus reference TRBV5-1 and TRBJ1-5, the full variable domain is KAGVTQTPRYLIKTRGQQVTLSCSPISGHRSVSWYQQTPGQGLQFLFEYFSETQRNKGNFPGRFSGRQFSNSRSEMNVSTLELGDSALYLCASSLTGGSQPQHFGDGTRLSIL.

The chain has TRBV29-1 and TRBJ1-1; unclear D gene. The CDR3 runs 12 residues. Germline CDR1 reads SQVTM; CDR2 reads ANQGSEA. V lost 4 bases, J lost 1 base, and 7 bases lay in between. The CDR3, as DNA: TGCAGCGTTGGGCCTCCGAACACTGAAGCTTTCTTT. This sequence encodes CSVGPPNTEAFF.

This clone is a singleton in its sample. The rearrangement joins TRBV7-2 to TRBJ2-7, with D perhaps matching TRBD2 (6 bases). The CDR3 extends over 14 amino acids. Germline values: CDR1 SGHTA, CDR2 FQGNSA. Trimming took 5 bases from V and 6 from J, leaving 17 bases between them. CDR3: CASSPLGRESEQYV. The CDR3 nucleotides read TGTGCCAGCAGCCCCCTGGGGCGGGAATCCGAGCAGTACGTC.

The chain links TRBV27 to TRBJ2-1, with TRBD2 matching 9 bases. The trim removed 5 bases at V and 5 bases at J, leaving 4 bases unmatched. CDR3 length: 14 residues. CDR1 and CDR2 (germline): MNHEY, SMNVEV (reference sequence). In nucleotides, the CDR3 is TGTGCCAGCAGTGAGAGGACTAGCGACAATGAGCAGTTCTTC. Its translation: CASSERTSDNEQFF.

This chain uses TRBV12-3 or TRBV12-4 with TRBJ2-7, with D tentatively TRBD1 (6 bases). Trimming stripped 2 bases from V and 4 bases from J, with 9 bases between. The CDR3 totals 13 residues. The CDR3 spells CASSLRQEYEQYF. CDR3 nucleotide sequence: TGTGCCAGCAGTTTAAGACAGGAATACGAGCAGTACTTC.

The gene calls are TRBV20-1 and TRBJ1-1; no clear D. Trimming cost V 5 bases and J 5 bases, with 9 bases left between them. This CDR3 region has 11 residues. CDR1 DFQATT and CDR2 SNEGSKA come from the germline V gene (reference sequence). The CDR3 DNA follows: TGCAGTGCTCTTTACTTAACTGAAGCTTTCTTT. It encodes CSALYLTEAFF.

The CDR3: CASSLVGNYGYTF. CDR3 coding DNA: TGTGCCAGCAGCTTGGTGGGGAACTATGGCTACACCTTC. This chain uses TRBV5-4 with TRBJ1-2; D not resolved. Germline V lookup: CDR1 SGHNT, CDR2 YYREEE (reference sequence). V dropped 0 bases and J dropped 2 bases, with 5 bases sitting between them. The CDR3 consists of 13 residues.

The chain has TRBV5-4 and TRBJ1-3, with a weak D call TRBD1 (5 bases). The CDR3 has 14 amino acids. The germline V gene has CDR1 SGHNT and CDR2 YYREEE (reference sequence). V was cut by 1 base and J by 4 bases, with 9 bases left in between. CDR3 bases: TGTGCCAGCAGCTTGAGGGACTCAGGAAACACCATATATTTT. Its protein product is CASSLRDSGNTIYF.

This clone was recorded a few times. This rearrangement joins TRBV19 to TRBJ1-3; tentative D call: TRBD1 (5 bases). Germline-derived CDR1 and CDR2 are LNHDA and SQIVND (reference sequence). V lost 6 bases to trimming and J lost 2 bases, with 8 bases between them. The CDR3 length is 13 residues. The CDR3 loop is CASRPRAGNTIYF. The CDR3 nucleotides are TGTGCCAGTAGGCCCAGGGCTGGAAACACCATATATTTT.

This chain joins TRBV18 and TRBJ2-5; TRBD2 matches 10 bases. Unmatched junction bases numbered 19, after V lost 4 bases and J lost 5 bases. CDR1 KGHSH and CDR2 LQKENI come from the germline V gene. The CDR3 has 19 residues. The CDR3: CASSLVGTSEDHPGETQYF. As DNA, the CDR3 is TGTGCCAGCTCACTAGTAGGGACTAGCGAGGACCACCCCGGGGAGACCCAGTACTTC.

The J gene is TRBJ1-4, the V gene TRBV4-3, with TRBD1 identical over 9 bases. Germline V CDR1 and CDR2: LGHNA, YSLEER. The CDR3 has 15 residues. The V gene end was trimmed by 5 bases and the J gene end by 7 bases; junction bases not matched to a gene: 8. The CDR3 reads CASSYIQGAGEKLFF. CDR3 coding DNA: TGCGCCAGCAGCTACATACAGGGGGCGGGTGAAAAACTGTTTTTT.

This chain links TRBV6-6 with TRBJ2-7; D tentatively fits TRBD1 or TRBD2 (7 bases each). Germline CDR1 reads MNHNY; CDR2 reads SVGAGI (reference sequence). CDR3 length: 16 residues. The ends were cut back, 6 bases at V and 4 bases at J, with 22 bases in the middle. The CDR3 coding sequence is TGTGCCAGCAGCCCGTTCAGGGGGGGCGCGGTGTACGAGCAGTACTTC. Residues: CASSPFRGGAVYEQYF.

The rearrangement joins TRBV4-3 to TRBJ2-1; no definite D call. The CDR3 is 18 residues long. The ends were cut back, 1 base at V and 8 bases at J, with 24 bases in the middle. Per germline, CDR1 LGHNA and CDR2 YSLEER. This CDR3 is CASSQVILTGSYGYEQFF. The CDR3 nucleotides read TGCGCCAGCAGCCAAGTGATCCTGACGGGTTCCTATGGGTATGAGCAGTTCTTC.

The chain uses TRBV6-5 and TRBJ2-7, with D unresolved. Germline V gene data show CDR1 as MNHEY and CDR2 as SVGAGI. The CDR3 length is 13 residues. V lost 8 bases and J lost 0, with 11 bases in between. This chain's CDR3 is CASRQDSSYEQYF. CDR3 DNA: TGTGCCAGCCGTCAGGATAGCTCCTACGAGCAGTACTTC.

The chain employs TRBV13 and TRBJ1-1; no clear D. The CDR3 sequence is 12 residues long. Germline CDR1 reads PRHDT; CDR2 reads FYEKMQ (reference sequence). The ends were cut back, 8 bases at V and 1 base at J, with 8 bases in the middle. The CDR3 sequence is CASGRENTEAFF. In DNA, the CDR3 is TGTGCCAGCGGGAGGGAGAACACTGAAGCTTTCTTT.

This clone was detected once. The CDR3 nucleotides are TGTGCCAGCAGCTTAGACGGGGTCGCCGCTGAAGCTTTCTTT. Translation: CASSLDGVAAEAFF. This chain links TRBV7-9 with TRBJ1-1; no definite D call. V shed 1 base and J shed 6 bases, with 12 bases lying between them. There are 14 residues in the CDR3. Germline V CDR1 and CDR2: SEHNR, FQNEAQ (reference sequence).